This TCR beta chain appears in the sequencing data of a study of T cell changes during pregnancy in multiple sclerosis. Data came from immunoSEQ multiplex PCR; TCRdb stores just in-frame clones and leaves some out. The repertoire includes tens of thousands of clones, about 93% of them detected once, and under 0.3% sits in the top ten. This CDR3 contains 16 residues. V lost 4 bases to trimming and J lost 4 bases; unmatched junction nucleotides: 9. Germline values: CDR1 SGHRS, CDR2 YFSETQ. The input for sequencing was CD4+ T cells from peripheral blood mononuclear cells, taken in the second trimester of pregnancy. This sequence originates from a female donor with multiple sclerosis, enrolled in a pregnancy study. The chain uses TRBV5-1 and TRBJ2-2; 8 bases align to TRBD1. The CDR3 DNA sequence: TGCGCCAGCAGCCTGCTGGACAGGGTGGGCACCGGGGAGCTGTTTTTT. Its translation is CASSLLDRVGTGELFF.